This TCR beta chain was sequenced in a study of beta chain features in type 1 diabetes. Whole-study findings and limits: Any PCR bias toward short templates would affect both groups alike.

This clone has ten or more counts. Its cognate antigen is unknown. Every bit of the isolated RNA underwent reverse transcription, so sequencing read expressed TCRB transcripts. It was found that naive, central memory and regulatory T cell samples averaged roughly 3.6 million reads. Measured with immunoSEQ multiplex PCR; TCRdb has only the in-frame clones, and not every one. The data hold about 340,000 clones, with less than 9.5% observed a single time. In germline, CDR1 is SQVTM, CDR2 ANQGSEA. V lost 7 bases and J 0 bases, leaving 12 bases between the germline ends. This CDR3 region has 14 residues. The source of this sequence is a woman younger than 30 in good health. The chain couples TRBV29-1 to TRBJ2-2, with a tentative D call TRBD2 (7 bases). Sequences were obtained from central memory CD4+ T cells from blood. The CDR3 DNA sequence: TGCAGCGCCCTAGGGGGGGCGAACACCGGGGAGCTGTTTTTT. This sequence encodes CSALGGANTGELFF.